A single count supports the clone carrying this T cell receptor beta chain. Deletions cut 5 bases from V and 2 bases from J, with 9 bases between. The CDR3 length is 13 residues. Germline-derived CDR1 and CDR2 are SGHTA and FQGNSA. The entry originates in a study of T cell changes during pregnancy in multiple sclerosis. Repertoires were generated with immunoSEQ multiplex PCR, while TCRdb's copy carries only in-frame clones and drops some. The sample includes roughly 90,000 clones, around 93% seen only once; the top ten take around 2.2%. Sequencing used peripheral blood, obtained in the third trimester of pregnancy. The V and J genes are TRBV7-2 and TRBJ1-2, with D unresolved. This receptor was obtained from a female donor with multiple sclerosis, enrolled in a pregnancy study. DNA of the CDR3: TGTGCCAGCAGCCCCCCGGGGAACTATGGCTACACCTTC. It yields the protein CASSPPGNYGYTF.